These 22 T cell receptor beta chains were all obtained from the same sample, sequenced in a study of shared clonotypes between healthy human individuals. TCRdb's table, derived via immunoSEQ multiplex PCR, lists solely in-frame clones and lacks some. The sample holds around 2,000,000 clones, 95% seen once. Sequencing was done on a sample of naive CD4+ T cells sorted from blood. Subset given: CD45RA+ positively selected. The receptors originated from a man aged 18 to 29 in good health.

The V gene is TRBV7-9, the J gene TRBJ2-7; D uncertain. Trimming took 5 bases from V and 9 from J, leaving 23 bases between them. Looked up from germline, CDR1 is SEHNR and CDR2 is FQNEAQ (reference sequence). The CDR3 has 15 residues. The CDR3 sequence: CASSLPTAGPVGQYF. CDR3 coding DNA: TGTGCCAGCAGCCTTCCCACGGCAGGTCCGGTGGGGCAGTACTTC.

The chain links TRBV5-6 to TRBJ2-1; the D gene is possibly TRBD2 (5 bases). V lost 1 base and J lost 7, with 18 bases in between. CDR1 is SGHDT, CDR2 YYEEEE, per germline. The CDR3 runs 16 residues. The CDR3 reads CASSLIGKASSNEQFF. For the CDR3, the DNA is TGTGCCAGCAGCTTGATCGGGAAGGCGAGTAGTAATGAGCAGTTCTTC.

The chain uses TRBV30 and TRBJ1-1; 12 bases match TRBD1. Losses at the gene ends were 5 bases for V and 6 bases for J; bases not matched to a gene: 1. CDR1 and CDR2 (germline): GTSNPN, SVGIG (reference sequence). The CDR3 sequence is 12 residues long. CDR3 region: CAWGDRGPEAFF. The CDR3 bases are TGTGCCTGGGGGGACAGGGGGCCTGAAGCTTTCTTT.

Details on this clone: This CDR3 is also generated by other DNA sequences in the sample. The V call is TRBV5-1, the J call TRBJ2-5, with D perhaps assigned TRBD1 or TRBD2 (5 bases each). This CDR3 region has 14 residues. Germline V gene data show CDR1 as SGHRS and CDR2 as YFSETQ. V dropped 1 base and J dropped 1 base, with 8 bases sitting between them. CDR3 coding DNA: TGCGCCAGCAGCTTGAGTGGGGGCCAAGAGACCCAGTACTTC. Its translation: CASSLSGGQETQYF.

V and J are TRBV2 and TRBJ2-7, with D uncertain. There are 13 residues in the CDR3. Trimming pared 3 bases from V and 3 bases from J, leaving 9 bases between. Germline loops: CDR1 SNHLY, CDR2 FYNNEI. The CDR3 region is CASSEVVSYEQYF. The DNA for the CDR3 is TGTGCCAGCAGTGAGGTGGTGAGCTACGAGCAGTACTTC.

A few counts support this clone. Distinct nucleotide sequences in the sample also encode this CDR3. The V gene is TRBV10-3, the J gene TRBJ2-7; D gene ambiguous. From germline, CDR1 is ENHRY and CDR2 SYGVKD. V was shortened by 2 bases and J by 1 base, with 6 bases between the two germline ends. CDR3 length: 13 amino acids. This chain's CDR3 is CAISEGYSYEQYF. Here the CDR3 DNA reads TGTGCCATCAGTGAGGGGTATTCCTACGAGCAGTACTTC.

The rearrangement joins TRBV7-9 to TRBJ2-7; D might be TRBD2 (5 bases). This CDR3 comprises 16 residues. Germline CDR1 SEHNR, CDR2 FQNEAQ (reference sequence). Trimming took off 0 bases at V and 0 bases at J, with 12 bases between the two ends. CDR3 residues: CASSLAPGEPSYEQYF. As DNA, the CDR3 is TGTGCCAGCAGCTTAGCACCCGGGGAGCCCTCCTACGAGCAGTACTTC.

The V call is TRBV6-5, the J call TRBJ1-6, with 8 bases aligning to TRBD1. V trimming: 10 bases; J trimming: 1 base; junction bases outside the gene matches: 3. This CDR3 region has 14 residues. Per germline, CDR1 MNHEY and CDR2 SVGAGI. For the CDR3, the DNA is TGTGCCACCCGACAGGGGTCCTATAATTCACCCCTCCACTTT. It specifies CATRQGSYNSPLHF.

This clone has only one observation. The chain carries TRBV4-1 and TRBJ2-5; 10 bases line up with TRBD2. Germline CDR1 MGHRA, CDR2 YSYEKL. V shed 2 bases and J 5 bases; nucleotides not matched to a gene: 8. The CDR3 contains 16 residues. The CDR3 nucleotides are TGCGCCAGCAGCCAATCCTTGACTAGCGGGTCGGAGACCCAGTACTTC. This gives the protein CASSQSLTSGSETQYF.

This clone was detected only once. Other DNA sequences in the sample encode the same CDR3. V and J are TRBV5-1 and TRBJ2-7; weak D call: TRBD1 (6 bases). The germline V gene has CDR1 SGHRS and CDR2 YFSETQ. Deletions cut 0 bases from V and 3 bases from J, with 13 bases between. The CDR3 contains 15 residues. The CDR3 loop is CASSLVSQGSYEQYF. The DNA for the CDR3 is TGCGCCAGCAGCTTGGTCTCGCAGGGGAGCTACGAGCAGTACTTC.

This chain uses TRBV19 with TRBJ1-6; 9 nucleotides align to TRBD1. The length of the CDR3 is 15 residues. Germline CDR1 LNHDA, CDR2 SQIVND (reference sequence). Unmatched junction bases numbered 7, after V lost 6 bases and J lost 7 bases. The CDR3 DNA reads TGTGCCAGTAGCACCTCAGGGACAGGGAATTCACCCCTCCACTTT. This sequence encodes CASSTSGTGNSPLHF. The whole variable domain, remainder taken from reference TRBV19 and TRBJ1-6, is DGGITQSPKYLFRKEGQNVTLSCEQNLNHDAMYWYRQDPGQGLRLIYYSQIVNDFQKGDIAEGYSVSREKKESFPLTVTSAQKNPTAFYLCASSTSGTGNSPLHFGNGTRLTVT.

This sequence joins TRBV5-1 and TRBJ2-1; TRBD2 aligns across 14 bases. The ends lost 3 bases at V and 7 bases at J; junction bases unmatched: 15. The CDR3 has 19 amino acids. Germline assignment: CDR1 SGHRS and CDR2 YFSETQ. CDR3 sequence reads: CASSSTQTSGRASENEQFF. The CDR3 DNA is TGCGCCAGCAGCTCCACACAGACTAGCGGGAGGGCCTCTGAAAATGAGCAGTTCTTC.

The chain carries TRBV5-1 and TRBJ1-1; tentatively, D is TRBD1 (5 bases). Looked up from germline, CDR1 is SGHRS and CDR2 is YFSETQ. The V and J ends lost 7 bases and 2 bases respectively, with 18 bases between them. This CDR3 region has 15 residues. The CDR3: CASSVASTVNTEAFF. For the CDR3, the DNA is TGCGCCAGCTCCGTGGCATCGACAGTTAACACTGAAGCTTTCTTT.

This chain joins TRBV19 and TRBJ2-1; 15 bases line up with TRBD2. The trim removed 8 bases at V and 8 bases at J, leaving 7 bases unmatched. Germline V CDR1 and CDR2: LNHDA, SQIVND (reference sequence). This CDR3 region has 15 residues. CDR3 amino acids: CASGGLAGGTHEQFF. The CDR3 bases are TGTGCCAGTGGGGGACTAGCGGGAGGCACCCATGAGCAGTTCTTC.

The count of this clone is one. The junction departs from germline at one end; a sequencing error may be responsible. The chain joins TRBV5-1 to TRBJ1-5, with D unclear. The CDR3 spans 15 residues. Germline V CDR1 and CDR2: SGHRS, YFSETQ. As DNA, the CDR3 is TGCGCCGGCAGCTTGGAAGGCAGGACCCATCAGCCCCAGCATTTT. Protein: CAGSLEGRTHQPQHF.

V gene TRBV7-2 combines with J gene TRBJ2-1, with a possible D match to TRBD2 (6 bases). The CDR3 loop spans 14 amino acids. Germline V lookup: CDR1 SGHTA, CDR2 FQGNSA. V was cut by 6 bases and J by 8 bases, with 17 bases left in between. CDR3 nucleotides: TGTGCCAGCAGGACGGGACTCCCAGGAGATGAGCAGTTCTTC. It codes for CASRTGLPGDEQFF. The whole variable domain, filled in from reference TRBV7-2 and TRBJ2-1, reads GAGVSQSPSNKVTEKGKDVELRCDPISGHTALYWYRQSLGQGLEFLIYFQGNSAPDKSGLPSDRFSAERTGGSVSTLTIQRTQQEDSAVYLCASRTGLPGDEQFFGPGTRLTVL.

This clone was observed once. The rearrangement uses TRBV6-6 and TRBJ1-5; 7 bases line up with TRBD1. The V and J ends lost 6 bases and 4 bases, in that order; junction bases with no gene match: 6. This CDR3 is built from 14 residues. Germline V gene sequence: CDR1 MNHNY, CDR2 SVGAGI (reference sequence). Written as DNA, the CDR3 is TGTGCCAGCAGGGCCGGGACAGCAAATCAGCCCCAGCATTTT. It encodes CASRAGTANQPQHF.

The chain recombines TRBV7-3 with TRBJ1-1; D is perhaps TRBD1 (5 bases). The germline V and J ends were trimmed by 8 bases and 4 bases, with 11 bases remaining between them. This CDR3 is built from 12 residues. CDR1 is SGHTA, CDR2 FQGTGA, per germline. Written as DNA, the CDR3 is TGTGCCAGCTCCTATGGGGGCACTGAAGCTTTCTTT. Protein sequence: CASSYGGTEAFF.

This chain links TRBV6-5 with TRBJ2-2; D not resolved. The germline CDR1 and CDR2 sequences are MNHEY and SVGAGI. Trimming stripped 2 bases from V and 4 bases from J, with 5 bases between. CDR3 length: 13 amino acids. Here the CDR3 reads CASSYDGTGELFF. For the CDR3, the DNA is TGTGCCAGCAGTTACGATGGCACCGGGGAGCTGTTTTTT.

This clone was seen a single time. J is TRBJ2-3 and V is TRBV9; tentatively, D is TRBD2 (7 bases). The CDR3 has 15 amino acids. V lost 5 bases and J lost 4, with 17 bases in between. Germline loops: CDR1 SGDLS, CDR2 YYNGEE. The CDR3, as DNA: TGTGCCAGCAGTGAGGGGGAGGGCCTTGCAGATACGCAGTATTTT. This translates into CASSEGEGLADTQYF. The whole variable domain, remainder taken from reference TRBV9 and TRBJ2-3, is DSGVTQTPKHLITATGQRVTLRCSPRSGDLSVYWYQQSLDQGLQFLIQYYNGEERAKGNILERFSAQQFPDLHSELNLSSLELGDSALYFCASSEGEGLADTQYFGPGTRLTVL.

This chain joins TRBV28 and TRBJ2-7, with TRBD1 matching over 8 bases. The CDR3 loop spans 13 amino acids. The germline V gene has CDR1 MDHEN and CDR2 SYDVKM. Unmatched junction bases numbered 6, after V lost 5 bases and J lost 6 bases. DNA of the CDR3: TGTGCCAGCAGTCCCGTGGACAGGGCCGAGCAGTACTTC. Its translation: CASSPVDRAEQYF.

The rearrangement links TRBV5-1 to TRBJ2-1; TRBD2 matches at 8 bases. The CDR3 extends over 16 amino acids. Trimming removed 3 bases from V and 3 bases from J; junction bases left unmatched: 8. Germline values: CDR1 SGHRS, CDR2 YFSETQ. CDR3 residues: CASSSQAGEGYNEQFF. The CDR3 DNA sequence: TGCGCCAGCAGCTCCCAAGCGGGAGAAGGCTACAATGAGCAGTTCTTC.